The 5 T cell receptor beta chains reported below all come from one sample, sequenced in a study of blood T cell repertoires in COVID-19. Assay used: immunoSEQ multiplex PCR; TCRdb lists only in-frame clones, some missing. The data hold approximately 270,000 clones, with 75% to 90% observed a single time. The sample was PBMCs or T cells enriched from blood (not recorded which). The source is a woman aged 25-40 years with acute COVID-19.

The chain recombines TRBV24-1 with TRBJ2-1; 7 bases match TRBD1. The CDR3 spans 16 residues. Germline CDR1 is KGHDR and CDR2 is SFDVKD. V lost 3 bases and J lost 8; bases outside the gene matches: 12. The CDR3 nucleotides are TGTGCCACCAGTGATGCAAACAGGGGAGTATGGGATGAGCAGTTCTTC. Residues: CATSDANRGVWDEQFF.

The chain carries TRBV7-8 and TRBJ1-5, with D tentatively TRBD1 (5 bases). CDR3 length: 15 amino acids. Germline CDR1 and CDR2: SGHVS and FQNEAQ. Trimming took 6 bases from V and 1 from J, leaving 13 bases between them. The CDR3 reads CASREDRLSNQPQHF. CDR3 coding DNA: TGTGCCAGCAGGGAAGACAGATTAAGCAATCAGCCCCAGCATTTT.

The chain links TRBV25-1 to TRBJ1-2; D perhaps matches TRBD1 (5 bases). This CDR3 has 14 amino acids. V lost 3 bases, J lost 3 bases, and 11 bases lay in between. Germline V gene data show CDR1 as MGHDK and CDR2 as SYGVNS. DNA for the CDR3: TGTGCCAGCAGTGAGATGACAGAGTACTATGGCTACACCTTC. It is translated as CASSEMTEYYGYTF.

The J gene is TRBJ2-1, the V gene TRBV5-1; 8 positions agree with TRBD2. The germline V gene encodes CDR1 SGHRS and CDR2 YFSETQ. After removal of 4 bases from V and 7 bases from J, the junction contained 10 bases not matched to a gene. This CDR3 has 15 amino acids. In DNA, the CDR3 is TGCGCCAGCAGCCTGAGCGGGGGTGCCGGGAATGAGCAGTTCTTC. Translating it yields CASSLSGGAGNEQFF.

V usage is TRBV19 and J usage is TRBJ2-1; 10 nucleotides agree with TRBD2. The CDR3 sequence is 15 residues long. The germline gives CDR1 LNHDA, CDR2 SQIVND (reference sequence). The V gene end was trimmed by 2 bases and the J gene end by 6 bases; junction bases not matched to a gene: 4. DNA of the CDR3: TGTGCCAGTAGTATAACTAGCGGGGTTCCCAATGAGCAGTTCTTC. Protein sequence: CASSITSGVPNEQFF.